This TCR beta chain is from a study of cytomegalovirus exposure and HLA in healthy donors. The study, taken as a whole, reports: In an earlier analysis, about 90% or about 30%: the productive usage of most TCR beta V segments. Follow-up analysis later connected one missense variant in DCLRE1C with trimming of TCR beta V- and J-genes.

The sample holds one count of this clone. Its antigen remains unknown. V shed 2 bases and J 2 bases; nucleotides not matched to a gene: 6. In germline, CDR1 is SGDLS, CDR2 YYNGEE. This CDR3 is built from 15 residues. 13 Jbeta primers and 60 Vbeta primers were used for the PCR. TCRdb's table, derived via immunoSEQ multiplex PCR, lists solely in-frame clones and lacks some. The table lists under 200,000 clones, 79% of them singletons. Sequenced material: PBMCs. The chain uses TRBV9 and TRBJ2-5, with TRBD2 identical over 7 bases. The clonotype was recovered from a woman aged 50 to 60 in good health and CMV-seronegative. The DNA for the CDR3 is TGTGCCAGCAGCGTTGCTAGCGGACTGCAAGAGACCCAGTACTTC. It is translated as CASSVASGLQETQYF.